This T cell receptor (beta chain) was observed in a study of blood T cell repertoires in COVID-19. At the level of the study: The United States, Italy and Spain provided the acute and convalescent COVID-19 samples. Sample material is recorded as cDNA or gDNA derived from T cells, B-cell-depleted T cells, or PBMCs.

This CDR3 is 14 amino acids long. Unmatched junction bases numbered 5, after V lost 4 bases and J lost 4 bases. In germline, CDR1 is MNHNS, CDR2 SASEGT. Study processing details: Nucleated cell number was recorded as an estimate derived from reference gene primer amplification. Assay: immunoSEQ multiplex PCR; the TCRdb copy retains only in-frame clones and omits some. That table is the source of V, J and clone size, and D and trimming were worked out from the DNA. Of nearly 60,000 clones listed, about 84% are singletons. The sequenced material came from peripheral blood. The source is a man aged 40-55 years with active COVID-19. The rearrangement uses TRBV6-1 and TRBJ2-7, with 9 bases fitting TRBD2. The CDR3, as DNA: TGTGCCAGCAGTGTAGCGGGAGTTTTGTACGAGCAGTACTTC. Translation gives CASSVAGVLYEQYF.